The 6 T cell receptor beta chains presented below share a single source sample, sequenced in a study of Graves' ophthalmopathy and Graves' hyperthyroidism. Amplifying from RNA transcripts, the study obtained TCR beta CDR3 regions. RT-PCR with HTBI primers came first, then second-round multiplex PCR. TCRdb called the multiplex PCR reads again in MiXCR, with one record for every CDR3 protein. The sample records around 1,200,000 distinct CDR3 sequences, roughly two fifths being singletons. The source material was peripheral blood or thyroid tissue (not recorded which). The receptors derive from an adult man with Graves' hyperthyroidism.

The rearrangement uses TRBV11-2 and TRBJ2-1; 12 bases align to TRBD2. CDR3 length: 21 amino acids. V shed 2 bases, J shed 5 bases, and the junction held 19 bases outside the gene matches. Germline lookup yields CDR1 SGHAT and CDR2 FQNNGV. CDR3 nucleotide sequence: TGTGCCAGCAGCTTAACCCCGTTTACGACTAGCGGGAGAAAAAGGGACAATGAGCAGTTCTTC. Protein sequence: CASSLTPFTTSGRKRDNEQFF.

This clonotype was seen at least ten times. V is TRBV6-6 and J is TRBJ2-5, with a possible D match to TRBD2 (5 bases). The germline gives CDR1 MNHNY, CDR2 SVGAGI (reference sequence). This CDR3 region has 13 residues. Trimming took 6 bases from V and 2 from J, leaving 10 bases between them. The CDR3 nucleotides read TGTGCCAGCAGAGACTACAAACAAGAGACCCAGTACTTC. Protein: CASRDYKQETQYF.

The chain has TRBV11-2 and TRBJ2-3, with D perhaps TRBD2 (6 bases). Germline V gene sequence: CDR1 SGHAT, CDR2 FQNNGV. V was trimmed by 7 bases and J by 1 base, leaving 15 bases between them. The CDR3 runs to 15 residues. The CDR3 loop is CASTRRSSGTDTQYF. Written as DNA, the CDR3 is TGTGCCAGCACGCGTCGGTCTAGCGGCACAGATACGCAGTATTTT.

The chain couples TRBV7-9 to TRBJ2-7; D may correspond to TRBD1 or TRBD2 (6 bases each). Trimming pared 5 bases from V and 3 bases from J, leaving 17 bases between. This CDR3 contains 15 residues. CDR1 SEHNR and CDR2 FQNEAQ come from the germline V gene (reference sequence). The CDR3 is CASSPFNEGGYEQYF. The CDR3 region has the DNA TGTGCCAGCAGCCCCTTCAACGAGGGGGGCTACGAGCAGTACTTC.

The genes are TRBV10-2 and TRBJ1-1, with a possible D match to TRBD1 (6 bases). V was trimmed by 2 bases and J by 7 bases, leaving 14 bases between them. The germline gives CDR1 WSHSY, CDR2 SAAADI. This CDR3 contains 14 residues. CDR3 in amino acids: CASSEAQGHDEAFF. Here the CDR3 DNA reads TGCGCCAGCAGTGAGGCTCAGGGGCATGATGAAGCTTTCTTT.

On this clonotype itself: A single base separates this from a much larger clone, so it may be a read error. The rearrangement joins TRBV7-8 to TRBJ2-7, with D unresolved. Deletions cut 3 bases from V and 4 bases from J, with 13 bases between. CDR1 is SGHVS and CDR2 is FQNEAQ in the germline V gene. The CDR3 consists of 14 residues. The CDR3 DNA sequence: TGTGCCAGCAGCTTCGAAACGGACGGATACGAGCAGTACTTC. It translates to CASSFETDGYEQYF.